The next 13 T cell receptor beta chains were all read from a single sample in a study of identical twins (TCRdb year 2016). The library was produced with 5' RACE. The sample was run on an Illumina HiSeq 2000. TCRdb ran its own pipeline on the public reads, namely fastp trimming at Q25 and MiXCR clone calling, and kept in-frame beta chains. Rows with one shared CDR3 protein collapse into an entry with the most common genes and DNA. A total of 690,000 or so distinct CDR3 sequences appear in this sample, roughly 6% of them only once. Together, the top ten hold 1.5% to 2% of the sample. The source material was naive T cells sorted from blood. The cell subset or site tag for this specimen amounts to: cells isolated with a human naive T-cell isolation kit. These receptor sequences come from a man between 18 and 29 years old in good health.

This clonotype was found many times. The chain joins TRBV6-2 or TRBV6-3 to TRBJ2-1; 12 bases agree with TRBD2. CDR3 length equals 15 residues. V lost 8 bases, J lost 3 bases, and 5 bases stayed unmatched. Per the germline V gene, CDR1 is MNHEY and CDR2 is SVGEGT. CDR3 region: CASETSGSYYNEQFF. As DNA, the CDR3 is TGTGCCAGCGAGACTAGCGGGAGTTACTACAATGAGCAGTTCTTC.

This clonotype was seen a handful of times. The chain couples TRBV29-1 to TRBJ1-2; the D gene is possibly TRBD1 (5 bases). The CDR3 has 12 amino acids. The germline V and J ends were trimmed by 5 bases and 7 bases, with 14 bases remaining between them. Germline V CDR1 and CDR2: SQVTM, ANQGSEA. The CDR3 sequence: CSVRGRGGGYTF. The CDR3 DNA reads TGCAGCGTTAGGGGTCGGGGAGGTGGCTACACCTTC.

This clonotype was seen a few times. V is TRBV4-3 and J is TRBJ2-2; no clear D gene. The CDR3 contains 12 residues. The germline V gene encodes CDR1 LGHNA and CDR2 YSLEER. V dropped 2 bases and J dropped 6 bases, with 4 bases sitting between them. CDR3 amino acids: CASSQLAGELFF. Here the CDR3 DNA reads TGCGCCAGCAGCCAATTGGCCGGGGAGCTGTTTTTT.

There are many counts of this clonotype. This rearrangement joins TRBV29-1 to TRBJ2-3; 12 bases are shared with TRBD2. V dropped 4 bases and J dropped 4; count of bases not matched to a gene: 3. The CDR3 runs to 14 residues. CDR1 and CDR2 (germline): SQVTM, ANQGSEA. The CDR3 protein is CSVGLAGESDTQYF. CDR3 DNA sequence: TGCAGCGTTGGACTAGCGGGAGAGTCAGATACGCAGTATTTT.

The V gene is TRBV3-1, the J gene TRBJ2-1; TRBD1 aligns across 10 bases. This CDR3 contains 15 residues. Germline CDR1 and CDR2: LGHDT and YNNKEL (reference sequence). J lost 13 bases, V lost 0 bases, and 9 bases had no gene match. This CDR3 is CASSQDLVGQGDQFF. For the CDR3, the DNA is TGTGCCAGCAGCCAAGATCTAGTCGGACAGGGGGACCAGTTCTTC.

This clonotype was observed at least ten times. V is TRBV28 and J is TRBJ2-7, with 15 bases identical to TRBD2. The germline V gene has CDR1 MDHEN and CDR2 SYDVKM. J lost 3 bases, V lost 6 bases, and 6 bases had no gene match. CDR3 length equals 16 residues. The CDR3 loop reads CASSLGLAGGNYEQYF. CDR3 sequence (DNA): TGTGCCAGCAGCCTGGGACTAGCGGGAGGAAACTACGAGCAGTACTTC.

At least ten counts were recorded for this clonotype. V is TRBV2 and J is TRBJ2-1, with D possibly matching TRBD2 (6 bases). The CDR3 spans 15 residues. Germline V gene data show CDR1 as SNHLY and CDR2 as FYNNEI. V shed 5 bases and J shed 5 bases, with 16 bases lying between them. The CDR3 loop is CASSRRLIADNEQFF. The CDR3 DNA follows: TGTGCCAGCAGTCGCAGGTTAATAGCGGACAATGAGCAGTTCTTC.

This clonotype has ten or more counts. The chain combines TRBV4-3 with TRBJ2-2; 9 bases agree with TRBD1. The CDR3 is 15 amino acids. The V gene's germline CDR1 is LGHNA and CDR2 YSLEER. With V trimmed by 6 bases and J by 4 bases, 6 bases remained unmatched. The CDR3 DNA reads TGCGCCAGCAGGGGGACAGGGAGGGGCACCGGGGAGCTGTTTTTT. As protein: CASRGTGRGTGELFF.

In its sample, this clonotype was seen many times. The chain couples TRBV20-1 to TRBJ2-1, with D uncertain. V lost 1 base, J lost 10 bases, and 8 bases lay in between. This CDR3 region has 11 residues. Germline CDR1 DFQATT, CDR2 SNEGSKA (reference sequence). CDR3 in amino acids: CSARAFSEQFF. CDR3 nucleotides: TGCAGTGCTAGAGCCTTTTCGGAGCAGTTCTTC.

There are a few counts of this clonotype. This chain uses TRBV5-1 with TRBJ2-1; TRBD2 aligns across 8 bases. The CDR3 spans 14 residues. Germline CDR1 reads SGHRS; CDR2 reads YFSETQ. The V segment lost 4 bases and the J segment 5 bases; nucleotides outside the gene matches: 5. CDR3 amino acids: CASSPREENNEQFF. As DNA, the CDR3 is TGCGCCAGCAGCCCGCGGGAGGAAAACAATGAGCAGTTCTTC.

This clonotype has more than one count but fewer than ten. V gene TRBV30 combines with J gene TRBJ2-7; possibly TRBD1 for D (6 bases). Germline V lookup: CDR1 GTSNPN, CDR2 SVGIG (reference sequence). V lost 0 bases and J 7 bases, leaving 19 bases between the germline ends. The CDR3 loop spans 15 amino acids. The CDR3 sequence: CAWSVPYRERKEQYF. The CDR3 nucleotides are TGTGCCTGGAGTGTACCCTACAGGGAAAGAAAGGAGCAGTACTTC.

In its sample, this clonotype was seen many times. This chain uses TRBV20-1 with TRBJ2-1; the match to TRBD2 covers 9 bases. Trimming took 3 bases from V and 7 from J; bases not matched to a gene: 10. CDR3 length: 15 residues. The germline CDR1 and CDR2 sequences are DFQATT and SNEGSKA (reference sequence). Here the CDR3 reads CSASSASGIKNEQFF. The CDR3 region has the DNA TGCAGTGCTAGTTCTGCTAGCGGGATAAAAAATGAGCAGTTCTTC.

Here the CDR3 reads CASSFSPGLNQPQHF. CDR3 nucleotide sequence: TGTGCCAGCAGTTTTTCTCCGGGACTTAATCAGCCCCAGCATTTT. V and J are TRBV27 and TRBJ1-5; tentative D call: TRBD1 (5 bases). The CDR3 extends over 15 amino acids. V lost 3 bases to trimming and J lost 4 bases, with 13 bases between them. Germline CDR1 MNHEY, CDR2 SMNVEV (reference sequence).